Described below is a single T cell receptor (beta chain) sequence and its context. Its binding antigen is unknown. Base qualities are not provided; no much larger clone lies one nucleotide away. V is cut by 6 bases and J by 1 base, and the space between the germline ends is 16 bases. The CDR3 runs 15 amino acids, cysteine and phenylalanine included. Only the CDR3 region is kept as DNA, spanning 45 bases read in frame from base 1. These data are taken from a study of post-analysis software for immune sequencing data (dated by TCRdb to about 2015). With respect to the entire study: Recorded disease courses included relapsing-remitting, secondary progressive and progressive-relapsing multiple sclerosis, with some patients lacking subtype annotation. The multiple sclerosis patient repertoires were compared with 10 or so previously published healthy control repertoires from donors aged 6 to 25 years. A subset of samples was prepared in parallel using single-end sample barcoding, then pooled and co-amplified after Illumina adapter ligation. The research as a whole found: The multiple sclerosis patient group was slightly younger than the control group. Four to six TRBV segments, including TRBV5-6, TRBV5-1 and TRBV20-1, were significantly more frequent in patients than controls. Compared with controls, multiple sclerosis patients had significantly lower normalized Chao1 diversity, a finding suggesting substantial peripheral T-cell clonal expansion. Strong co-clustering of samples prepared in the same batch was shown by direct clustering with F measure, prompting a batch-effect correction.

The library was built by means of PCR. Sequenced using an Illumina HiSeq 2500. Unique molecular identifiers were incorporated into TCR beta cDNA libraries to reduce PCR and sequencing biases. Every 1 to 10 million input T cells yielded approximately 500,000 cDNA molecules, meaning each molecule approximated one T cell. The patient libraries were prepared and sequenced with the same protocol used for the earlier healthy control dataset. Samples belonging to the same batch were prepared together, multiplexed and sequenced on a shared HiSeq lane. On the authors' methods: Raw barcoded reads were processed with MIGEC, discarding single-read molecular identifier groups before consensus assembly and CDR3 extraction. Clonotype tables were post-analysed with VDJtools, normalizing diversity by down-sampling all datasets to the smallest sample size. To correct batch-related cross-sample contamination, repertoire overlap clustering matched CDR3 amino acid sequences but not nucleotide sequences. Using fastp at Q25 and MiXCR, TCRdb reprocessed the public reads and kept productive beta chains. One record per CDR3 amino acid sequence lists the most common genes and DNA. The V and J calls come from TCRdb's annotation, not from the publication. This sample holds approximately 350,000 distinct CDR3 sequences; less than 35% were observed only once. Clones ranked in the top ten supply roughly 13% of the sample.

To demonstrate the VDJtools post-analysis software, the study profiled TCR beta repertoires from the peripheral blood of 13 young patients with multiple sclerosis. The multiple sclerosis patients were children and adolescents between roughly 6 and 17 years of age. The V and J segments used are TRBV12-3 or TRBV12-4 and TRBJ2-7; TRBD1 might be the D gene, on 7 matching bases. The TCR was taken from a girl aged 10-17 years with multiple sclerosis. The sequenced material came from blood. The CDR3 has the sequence CASSRGAGGSYEQYF. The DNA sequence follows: TGTGCCAGCAGCCGAGGGGCAGGGGGGTCCTACGAGCAGTACTTC.